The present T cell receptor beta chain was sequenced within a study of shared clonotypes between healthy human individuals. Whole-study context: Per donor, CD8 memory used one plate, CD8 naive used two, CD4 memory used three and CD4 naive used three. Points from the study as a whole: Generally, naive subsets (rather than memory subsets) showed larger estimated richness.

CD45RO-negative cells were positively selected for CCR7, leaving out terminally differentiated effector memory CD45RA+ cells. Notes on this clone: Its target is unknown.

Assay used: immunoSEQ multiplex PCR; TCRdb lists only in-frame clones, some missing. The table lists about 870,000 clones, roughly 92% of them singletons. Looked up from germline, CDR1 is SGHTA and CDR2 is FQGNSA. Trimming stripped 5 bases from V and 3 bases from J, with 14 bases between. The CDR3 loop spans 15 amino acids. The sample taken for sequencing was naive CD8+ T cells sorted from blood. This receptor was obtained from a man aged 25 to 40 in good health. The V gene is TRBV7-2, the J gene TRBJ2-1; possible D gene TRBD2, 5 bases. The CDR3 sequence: CASSLGGFGYNEQFF. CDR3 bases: TGTGCCAGCAGCCTAGGAGGTTTCGGCTACAATGAGCAGTTCTTC.